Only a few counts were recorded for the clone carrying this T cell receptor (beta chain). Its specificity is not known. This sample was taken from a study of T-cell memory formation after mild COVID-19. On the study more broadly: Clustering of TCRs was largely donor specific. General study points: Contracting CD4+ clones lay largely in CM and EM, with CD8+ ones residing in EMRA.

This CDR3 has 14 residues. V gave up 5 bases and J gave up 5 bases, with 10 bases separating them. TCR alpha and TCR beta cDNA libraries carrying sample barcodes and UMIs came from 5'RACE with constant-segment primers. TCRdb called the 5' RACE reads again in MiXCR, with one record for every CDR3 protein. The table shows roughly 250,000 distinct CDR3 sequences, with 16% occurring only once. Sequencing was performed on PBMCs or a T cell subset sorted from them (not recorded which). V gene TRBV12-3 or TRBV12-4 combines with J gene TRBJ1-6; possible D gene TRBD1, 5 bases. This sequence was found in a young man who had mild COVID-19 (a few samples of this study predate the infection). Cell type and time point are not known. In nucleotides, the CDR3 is TGTGCCAGCAGTCGACAGACTAATAATTCACCCCTCCACTTT. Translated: CASSRQTNNSPLHF.